The 10 T cell receptor beta chains presented below share a single source sample, sequenced in a study of blood T cell repertoires in COVID-19 (dated by TCRdb to about 2020). The method behind the library was the immunoSEQ multiplex PCR assay. The immuneACCESS repertoire file appears here via TCRdb, limited to in-frame rearrangements. These files lack a portion of the clones; in checked studies, under half of the deficit traces to unresolved V genes, and the cause of the others is not known. The sample contains about 300,000 clones, roughly 90% of them found a single time. Approximately 1.8% of the sample goes to the ten largest clones. Sequencing input: peripheral blood. The receptors originated from a woman aged 25 to 45 with COVID-19, enrolled during active disease.

This clone was counted only a few times. Within the sample, other DNA sequences also encode this same CDR3. The CDR3 reads CASSLKGTGNSPLHF. DNA for the CDR3: TGTGCCAGCAGTTTAAAAGGGACAGGGAATTCACCCCTCCACTTT. The chain recombines TRBV27 with TRBJ1-6, with TRBD1 identical over 9 bases. This CDR3 is 15 amino acids long. Germline values: CDR1 MNHEY, CDR2 SMNVEV (reference sequence). J was trimmed by 7 bases and V by 2 bases; bases with no gene match: 3.

DNA for the CDR3: TGTGCCAGCAGCCCCAGGGAGAACACTGAAGCTTTCTTT. Translation: CASSPRENTEAFF. The chain recombines TRBV3-1 (or the pseudogene TRBV3-2) with TRBJ1-1; D may be TRBD1 (5 bases). V was shortened by 4 bases and J by 1 base, with 7 bases between the two germline ends. Germline V CDR1 and CDR2: LGHDT, YNNKEL (reference sequence). The CDR3 is 13 amino acids.

The V gene is TRBV3-1 (or the pseudogene TRBV3-2), the J gene TRBJ2-7; 8 nucleotides match TRBD1. CDR1 and CDR2 from the germline V gene are LGHDT and YNNKEL (reference sequence). The CDR3 length is 13 residues. The V segment lost 1 base and the J segment 9 bases; nucleotides outside the gene matches: 5. The CDR3: CASSQGTGYVQYF. The CDR3 DNA reads as TGTGCCAGCAGCCAAGGGACAGGGTATGTGCAGTACTTC.

This rearrangement joins TRBV9 to TRBJ1-6; 11 bases map to TRBD1. V trimming: 4 bases; J trimming: 10 bases; junction bases outside the gene matches: 13. Germline lookup yields CDR1 SGDLS and CDR2 YYNGEE. This CDR3 contains 17 residues. CDR3 amino acids: CASSPTIDRDRGSPLHF. The DNA for the CDR3 is TGTGCCAGCAGCCCGACAATAGACCGGGACAGGGGGTCACCCCTCCACTTT.

The chain couples TRBV19 to TRBJ1-1; 10 bases map to TRBD1. Germline loops: CDR1 LNHDA, CDR2 SQIVND (reference sequence). The CDR3 runs to 15 residues. J was trimmed by 7 bases and V by 3 bases; bases with no gene match: 8. In nucleotides, the CDR3 is TGTGCCAGTAGTATCTTCCGGGACAGGGGTCTTGAAGCTTTCTTT. This encodes CASSIFRDRGLEAFF.

The chain combines TRBV7-8 with TRBJ2-5; 7 positions agree with TRBD2. The germline V gene encodes CDR1 SGHVS and CDR2 FQNEAQ. Trimming removed 1 base from V and 5 bases from J; junction bases left unmatched: 10. The CDR3 has 16 residues. This CDR3 reads CASSLVLWTRYETQYF. The CDR3 DNA reads TGTGCCAGCAGCTTAGTCCTTTGGACTAGGTACGAGACCCAGTACTTC.

This clone has only a few counts. The gene calls are TRBV7-2 and TRBJ1-6; 7 bases line up with TRBD1. The CDR3 covers 19 residues. V shed 2 bases and J 4 bases; nucleotides not matched to a gene: 14. Germline loops: CDR1 SGHTA, CDR2 FQGNSA. The CDR3, as DNA: TGTGCCAGCAGCTTACGGCACAGATTCACAGGGGCATATAATTCACCCCTCCACTTT. Residues: CASSLRHRFTGAYNSPLHF. Based on the CDR3 plus reference TRBV7-2 and TRBJ1-6, the full variable domain is GAGVSQSPSNKVTEKGKDVELRCDPISGHTALYWYRQSLGQGLEFLIYFQGNSAPDKSGLPSDRFSAERTGGSVSTLTIQRTQQEDSAVYLCASSLRHRFTGAYNSPLHFGNGTRLTVT.

The count of this clone is one. The chain uses TRBV18 and TRBJ2-3; the match to TRBD1 covers 10 bases. CDR3 length: 15 amino acids. Germline V gives CDR1 KGHSH, CDR2 LQKENI. V was clipped by 3 bases and J by 2 bases; unmatched bases: 2. CDR3 in amino acids: CASSPGQGHTDTQYF. The CDR3 nucleotides are TGTGCCAGCTCACCGGGACAGGGGCACACAGATACGCAGTATTTT.

This clone has a single count. Written as DNA, the CDR3 is TGCGCCAGCTCGGGGGGTGGGTATTCTGAAGCTTTCTTT. Encoded protein: CASSGGGYSEAFF. The chain couples TRBV5-1 to TRBJ1-1; a possible D gene is TRBD1 (5 bases). The CDR3 spans 13 residues. CDR1 and CDR2 (germline): SGHRS, YFSETQ. The ends were cut back, 7 bases at V and 6 bases at J, with 16 bases in the middle.

The chain links TRBV18 to TRBJ1-6; 8 bases are shared with TRBD1. Germline-derived CDR1 and CDR2 are KGHSH and LQKENI. The CDR3 covers 14 residues. The V and J ends lost 6 bases and 11 bases, in that order; junction bases with no gene match: 9. The CDR3 nucleotides are TGTGCCAGCTCCCCCGGACAGGGTAGCCCACCCCTCCACTTT. This codes for CASSPGQGSPPLHF.